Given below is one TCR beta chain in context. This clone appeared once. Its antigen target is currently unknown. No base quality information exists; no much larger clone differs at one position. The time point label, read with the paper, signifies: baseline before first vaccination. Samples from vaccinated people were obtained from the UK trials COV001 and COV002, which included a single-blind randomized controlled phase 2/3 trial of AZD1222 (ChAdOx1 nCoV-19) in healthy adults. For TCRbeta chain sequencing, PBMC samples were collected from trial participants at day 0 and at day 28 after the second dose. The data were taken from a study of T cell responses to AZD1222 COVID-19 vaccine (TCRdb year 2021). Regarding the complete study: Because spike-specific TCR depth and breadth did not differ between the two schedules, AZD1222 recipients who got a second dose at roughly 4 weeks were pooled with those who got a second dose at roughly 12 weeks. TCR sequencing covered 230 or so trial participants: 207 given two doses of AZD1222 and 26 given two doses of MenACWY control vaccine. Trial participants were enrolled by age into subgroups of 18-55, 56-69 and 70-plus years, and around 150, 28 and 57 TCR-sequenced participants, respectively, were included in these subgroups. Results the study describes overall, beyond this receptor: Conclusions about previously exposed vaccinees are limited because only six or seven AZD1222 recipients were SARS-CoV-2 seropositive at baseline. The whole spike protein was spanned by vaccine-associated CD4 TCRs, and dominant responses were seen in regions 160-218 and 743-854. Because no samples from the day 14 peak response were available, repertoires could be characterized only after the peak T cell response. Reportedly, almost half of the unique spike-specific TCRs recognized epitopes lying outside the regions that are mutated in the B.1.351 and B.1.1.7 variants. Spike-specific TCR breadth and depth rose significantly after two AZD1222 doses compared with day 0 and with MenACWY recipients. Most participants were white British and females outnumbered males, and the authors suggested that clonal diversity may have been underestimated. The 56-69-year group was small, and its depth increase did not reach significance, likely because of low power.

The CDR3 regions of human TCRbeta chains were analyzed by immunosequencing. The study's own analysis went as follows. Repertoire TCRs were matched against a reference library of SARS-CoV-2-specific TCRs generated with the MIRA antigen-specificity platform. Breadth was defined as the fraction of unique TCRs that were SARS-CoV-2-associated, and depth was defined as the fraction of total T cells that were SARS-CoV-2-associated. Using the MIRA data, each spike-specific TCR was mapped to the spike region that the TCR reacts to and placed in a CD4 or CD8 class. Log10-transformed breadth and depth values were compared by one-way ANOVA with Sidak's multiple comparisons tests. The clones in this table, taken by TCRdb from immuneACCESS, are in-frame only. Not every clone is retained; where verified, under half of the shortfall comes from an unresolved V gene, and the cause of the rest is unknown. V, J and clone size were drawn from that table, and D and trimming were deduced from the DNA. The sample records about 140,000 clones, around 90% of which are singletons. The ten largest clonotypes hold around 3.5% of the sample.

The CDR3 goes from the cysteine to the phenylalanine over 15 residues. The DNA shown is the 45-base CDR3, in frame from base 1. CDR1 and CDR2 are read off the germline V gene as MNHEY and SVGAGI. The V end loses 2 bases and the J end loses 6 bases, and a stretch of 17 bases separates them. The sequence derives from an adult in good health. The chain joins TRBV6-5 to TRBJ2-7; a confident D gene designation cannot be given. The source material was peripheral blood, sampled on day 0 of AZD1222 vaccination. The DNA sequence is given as TGTGCCAGCAGTTACGGGTCTTCAACTCAATCCGAGCAGTACTTC. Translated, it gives CASSYGSSTQSEQYF.